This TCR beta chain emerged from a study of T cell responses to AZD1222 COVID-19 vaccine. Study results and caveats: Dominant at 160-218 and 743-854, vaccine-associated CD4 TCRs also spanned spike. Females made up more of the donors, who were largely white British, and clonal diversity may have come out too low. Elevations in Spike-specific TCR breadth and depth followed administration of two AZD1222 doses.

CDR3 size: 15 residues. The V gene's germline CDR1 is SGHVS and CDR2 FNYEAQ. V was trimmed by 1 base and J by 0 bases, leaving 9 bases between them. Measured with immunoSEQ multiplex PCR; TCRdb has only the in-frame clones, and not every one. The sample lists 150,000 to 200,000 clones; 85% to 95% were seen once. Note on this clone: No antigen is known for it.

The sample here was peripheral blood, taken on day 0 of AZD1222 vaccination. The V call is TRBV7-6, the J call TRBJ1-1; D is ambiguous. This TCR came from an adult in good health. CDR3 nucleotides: TGTGCCAGCAGCTTAGATGCGTCCATGAACACTGAAGCTTTCTTT. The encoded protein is CASSLDASMNTEAFF.